A selection of T cell receptor beta chains follows, all from one sample in a study of cytomegalovirus exposure and HLA in healthy donors. Only in-frame clones appear in the TCRdb table, and some are missing; sequencing was by immunoSEQ multiplex PCR. The repertoire consists of 110,000 to 150,000 clones, with around three quarters occurring once and the leading ten covering about 2.2%. The sample consisted of PBMCs. All receptors come from a young woman in good health and CMV-seropositive. Both conserved end residues are part of each CDR3. D genes are given only for firm matches. Only some rows state a clone size, as once, few, many or a class for expanded clones.

j_gene: TRBJ1-5
abundance: .
d_gene: .
v_gene: TRBV2
CDR3aa: CASSLEGENQPQHF
CDR3nt: TGTGCCAGCAGTCTCGAGGGGGAGAATCAGCCCCAGCATTTT

j_gene: TRBJ2-5
abundance: .
d_gene: .
v_gene: TRBV6-1
CDR3aa: CASVVKGQETQYF
CDR3nt: TGTGCCAGCGTGGTAAAGGGGCAAGAGACCCAGTACTTC

j_gene: TRBJ1-4
abundance: .
d_gene: TRBD1
v_gene: TRBV10-3
CDR3aa: CAISEGAANEKLFF
CDR3nt: TGTGCCATCAGCGAGGGGGCGGCTAATGAAAAACTGTTTTTT

j_gene: TRBJ1-1
abundance: .
d_gene: .
v_gene: TRBV9
CDR3aa: CASSGGGWGENTEAFF
CDR3nt: TGTGCCAGCAGCGGGGGGGGCTGGGGCGAGAACACTGAAGCTTTCTTT

j_gene: TRBJ1-2
abundance: few
d_gene: .
v_gene: TRBV10-3
CDR3aa: CAIRLTGLGYGYTF
CDR3nt: TGTGCCATCAGGCTCACAGGGTTGGGCTATGGCTACACCTTC

j_gene: TRBJ1-1
abundance: .
d_gene: TRBD1
v_gene: TRBV11-2
CDR3aa: CASSWWGQTQNTEAFF
CDR3nt: TGTGCCAGCAGCTGGTGGGGACAGACCCAAAACACTGAAGCTTTCTTT

j_gene: TRBJ1-5
abundance: .
d_gene: TRBD1
v_gene: TRBV6-6
CDR3aa: CASSPDRGHNQPQHF
CDR3nt: TGTGCCAGCAGCCCTGACAGGGGGCATAATCAGCCCCAGCATTTT

j_gene: TRBJ2-1
abundance: once
d_gene: TRBD1
v_gene: TRBV5-1
CDR3aa: CASETTGEPYNEQFF
CDR3nt: TGCGCCAGTGAAACGACAGGGGAGCCCTACAATGAGCAGTTCTTC

j_gene: TRBJ1-5
abundance: few
d_gene: .
v_gene: TRBV7-9
CDR3aa: CASSLGGAEGQPQHF
CDR3nt: TGTGCCAGCAGCTTAGGGGGAGCGGAGGGTCAGCCCCAGCATTTT

j_gene: TRBJ1-2
abundance: .
d_gene: TRBD1
v_gene: TRBV9
CDR3aa: CASSARDSPNYGYTF
CDR3nt: TGTGCCAGCAGCGCCAGGGACAGCCCTAACTATGGCTACACCTTC

j_gene: TRBJ1-5
abundance: .
d_gene: TRBD1
v_gene: TRBV7-2
CDR3aa: CASSLQGQGGKNQPQHF
CDR3nt: TGTGCCAGCAGCCTCCAAGGACAGGGCGGTAAGAATCAGCCCCAGCATTTT

j_gene: TRBJ2-7
abundance: .
d_gene: TRBD1
v_gene: TRBV15
CDR3aa: CATGTGKGYEQYF
CDR3nt: TGTGCCACAGGGACAGGGAAAGGCTACGAACAGTACTTC